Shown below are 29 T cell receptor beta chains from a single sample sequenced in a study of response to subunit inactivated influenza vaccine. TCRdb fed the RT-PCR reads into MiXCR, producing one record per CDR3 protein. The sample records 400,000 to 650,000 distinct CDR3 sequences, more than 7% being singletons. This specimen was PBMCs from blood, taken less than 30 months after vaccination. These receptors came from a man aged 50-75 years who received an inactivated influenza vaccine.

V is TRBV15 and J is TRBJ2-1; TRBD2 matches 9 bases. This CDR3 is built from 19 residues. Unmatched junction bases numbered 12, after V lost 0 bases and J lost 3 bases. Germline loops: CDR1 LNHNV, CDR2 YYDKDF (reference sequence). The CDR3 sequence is CATSRDGRERLAVYNEQFF. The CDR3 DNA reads TGTGCCACCAGCAGAGATGGGCGGGAGCGACTAGCGGTCTACAATGAGCAGTTCTTC.

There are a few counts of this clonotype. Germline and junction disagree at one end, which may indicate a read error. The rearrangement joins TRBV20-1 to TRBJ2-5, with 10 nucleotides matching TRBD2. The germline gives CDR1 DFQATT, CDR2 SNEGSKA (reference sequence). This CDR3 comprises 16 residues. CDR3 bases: TGCTGTGCTAGAAGAGGGACTAGCGTCCCCCAAGAGACCCAGTACTTC. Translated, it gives CCARRGTSVPQETQYF.

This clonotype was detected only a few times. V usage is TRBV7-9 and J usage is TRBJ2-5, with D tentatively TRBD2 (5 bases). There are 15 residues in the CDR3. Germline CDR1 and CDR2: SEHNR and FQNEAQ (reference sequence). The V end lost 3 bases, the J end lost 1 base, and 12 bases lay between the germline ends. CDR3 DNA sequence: TGTGCCAGCAGCTTTCTTCGGGGAATCCAAGAGACCCAGTACTTC. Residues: CASSFLRGIQETQYF.

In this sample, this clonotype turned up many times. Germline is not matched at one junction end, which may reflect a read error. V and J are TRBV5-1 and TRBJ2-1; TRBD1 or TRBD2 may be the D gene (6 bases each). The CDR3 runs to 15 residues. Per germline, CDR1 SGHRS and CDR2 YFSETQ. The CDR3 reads CASSLGGTLYNEQFF. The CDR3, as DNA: TGTGCCAGCAGCTTAGGCGGGACATTATACAATGAGCAGTTCTTC.

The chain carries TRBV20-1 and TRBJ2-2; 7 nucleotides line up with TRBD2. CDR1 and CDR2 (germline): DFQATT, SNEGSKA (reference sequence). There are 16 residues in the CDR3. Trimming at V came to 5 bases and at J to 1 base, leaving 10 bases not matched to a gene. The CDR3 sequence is CSAPQFQRENTGELFF. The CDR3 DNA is TGCAGTGCTCCCCAATTCCAGCGGGAGAACACCGGGGAGCTGTTTTTT.

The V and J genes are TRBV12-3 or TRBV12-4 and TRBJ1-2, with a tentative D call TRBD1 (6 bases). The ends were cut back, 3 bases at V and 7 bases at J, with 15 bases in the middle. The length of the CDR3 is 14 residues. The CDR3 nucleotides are TGTGCCAGCAGTTTGGGGGCGGGCCGGGTTGGCTACACCTTC. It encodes CASSLGAGRVGYTF.

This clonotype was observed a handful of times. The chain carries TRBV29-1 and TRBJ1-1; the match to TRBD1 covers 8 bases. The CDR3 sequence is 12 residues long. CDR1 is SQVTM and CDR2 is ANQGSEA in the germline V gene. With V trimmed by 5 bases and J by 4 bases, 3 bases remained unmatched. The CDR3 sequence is CSVWTGTTEAFF. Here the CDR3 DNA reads TGCAGCGTTTGGACAGGGACCACTGAAGCTTTCTTT.

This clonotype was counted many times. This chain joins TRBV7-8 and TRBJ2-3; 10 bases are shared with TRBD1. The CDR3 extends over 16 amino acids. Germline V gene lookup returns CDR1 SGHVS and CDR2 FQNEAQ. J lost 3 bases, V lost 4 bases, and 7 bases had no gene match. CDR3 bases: TGTGCCAGCAGCTCCGCCGGGACAGGGGCGACAGATACGCAGTATTTT. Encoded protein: CASSSAGTGATDTQYF.

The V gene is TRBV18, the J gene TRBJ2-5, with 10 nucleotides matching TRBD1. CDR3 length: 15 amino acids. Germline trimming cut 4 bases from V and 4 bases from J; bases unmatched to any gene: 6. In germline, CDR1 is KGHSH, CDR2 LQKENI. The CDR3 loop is CASSQDRDRGETQYF. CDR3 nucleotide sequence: TGTGCCAGCTCACAAGACCGGGACAGGGGAGAGACCCAGTACTTC.

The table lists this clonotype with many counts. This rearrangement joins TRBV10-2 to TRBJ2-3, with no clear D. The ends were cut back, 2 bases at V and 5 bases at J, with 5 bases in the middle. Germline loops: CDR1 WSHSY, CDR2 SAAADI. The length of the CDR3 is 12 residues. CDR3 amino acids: CASSEGLDTQYF. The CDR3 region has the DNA TGCGCCAGCAGTGAGGGGTTAGATACGCAGTATTTT.

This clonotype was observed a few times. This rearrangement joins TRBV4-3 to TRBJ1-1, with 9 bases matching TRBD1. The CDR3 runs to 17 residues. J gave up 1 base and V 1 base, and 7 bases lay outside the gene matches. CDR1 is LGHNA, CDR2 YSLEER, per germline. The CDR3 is CASSQGTGDAWNTEAFF. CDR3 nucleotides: TGCGCCAGCAGCCAAGGGACAGGGGACGCATGGAACACTGAAGCTTTCTTT.

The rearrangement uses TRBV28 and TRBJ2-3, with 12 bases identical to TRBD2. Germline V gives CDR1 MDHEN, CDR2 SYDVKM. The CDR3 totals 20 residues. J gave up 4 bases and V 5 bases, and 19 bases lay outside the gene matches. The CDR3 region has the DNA TGTGCCAGCAGTCTACCCCCGACGGGGACTAGCGGGTCCGTGGCAGATACGCAGTATTTT. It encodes CASSLPPTGTSGSVADTQYF.

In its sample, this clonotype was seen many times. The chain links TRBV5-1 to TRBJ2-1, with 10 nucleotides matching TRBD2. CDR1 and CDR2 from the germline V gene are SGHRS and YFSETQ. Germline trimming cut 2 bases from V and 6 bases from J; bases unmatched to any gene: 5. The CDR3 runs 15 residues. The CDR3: CASSFLAGEGNEQFF. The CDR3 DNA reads TGCGCCAGCAGCTTCCTAGCGGGAGAAGGCAATGAGCAGTTCTTC.

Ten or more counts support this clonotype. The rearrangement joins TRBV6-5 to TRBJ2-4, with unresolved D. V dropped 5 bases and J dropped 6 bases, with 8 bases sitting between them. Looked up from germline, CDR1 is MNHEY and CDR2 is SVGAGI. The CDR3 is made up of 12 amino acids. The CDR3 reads CASSLNGNIQYF. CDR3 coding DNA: TGTGCCAGCAGTCTCAACGGAAACATTCAGTACTTC.

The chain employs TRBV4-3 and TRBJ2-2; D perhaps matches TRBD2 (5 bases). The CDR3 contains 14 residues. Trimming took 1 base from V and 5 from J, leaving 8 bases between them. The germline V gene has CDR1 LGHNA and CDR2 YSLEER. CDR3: CASSQADWTGELFF. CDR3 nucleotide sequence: TGCGCCAGCAGCCAAGCGGACTGGACCGGGGAGCTGTTTTTT.

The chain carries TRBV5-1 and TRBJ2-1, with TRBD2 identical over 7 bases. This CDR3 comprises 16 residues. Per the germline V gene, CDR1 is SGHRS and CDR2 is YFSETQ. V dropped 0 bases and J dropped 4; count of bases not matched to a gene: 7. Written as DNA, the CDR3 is TGCGCCAGCAGCTTGGGAGGCGGGGGAGCGTACAATGAGCAGTTCTTC. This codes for CASSLGGGGAYNEQFF.

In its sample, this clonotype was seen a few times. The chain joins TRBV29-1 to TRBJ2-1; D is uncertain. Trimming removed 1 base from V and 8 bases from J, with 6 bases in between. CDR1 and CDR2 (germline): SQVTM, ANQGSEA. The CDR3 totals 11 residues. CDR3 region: CSVEVFDEQFF. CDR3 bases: TGCAGCGTTGAAGTCTTCGATGAGCAGTTCTTC.

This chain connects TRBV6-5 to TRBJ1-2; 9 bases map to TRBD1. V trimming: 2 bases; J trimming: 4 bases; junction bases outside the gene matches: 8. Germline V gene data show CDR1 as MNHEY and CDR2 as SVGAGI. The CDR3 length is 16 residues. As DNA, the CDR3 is TGTGCCAGCAGTTACACCCAACAGGGGGCGACCTATGGCTACACCTTC. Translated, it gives CASSYTQQGATYGYTF.

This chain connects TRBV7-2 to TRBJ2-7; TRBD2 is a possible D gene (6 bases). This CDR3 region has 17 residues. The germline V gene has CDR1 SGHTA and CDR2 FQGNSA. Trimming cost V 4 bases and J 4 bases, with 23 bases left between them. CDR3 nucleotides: TGTGCCAGCAGCTCCACATTCGGGGGTGATACGGTGTACGAGCAGTACTTC. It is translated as CASSSTFGGDTVYEQYF.

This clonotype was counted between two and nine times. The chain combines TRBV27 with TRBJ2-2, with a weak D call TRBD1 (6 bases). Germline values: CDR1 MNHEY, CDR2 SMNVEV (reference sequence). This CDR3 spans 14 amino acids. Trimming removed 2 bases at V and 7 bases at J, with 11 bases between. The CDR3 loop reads CASSLLRGNGELFF. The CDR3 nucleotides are TGTGCCAGCAGTTTACTCAGGGGCAACGGGGAGCTGTTTTTT.

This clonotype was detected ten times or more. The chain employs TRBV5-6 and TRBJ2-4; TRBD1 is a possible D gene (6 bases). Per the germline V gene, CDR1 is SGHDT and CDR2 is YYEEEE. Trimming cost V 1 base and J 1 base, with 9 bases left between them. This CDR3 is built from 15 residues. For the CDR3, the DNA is TGTGCCAGCAGCTTGCTGGGGGCGGCCAAAAACATTCAGTACTTC. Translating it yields CASSLLGAAKNIQYF.

CDR3 sequence reads: CASSLLPANSYEQYF. For the CDR3, the DNA is TGTGCCAGCAGCTTACTGCCCGCTAACTCCTACGAGCAGTACTTC. The V and J genes are TRBV7-9 and TRBJ2-7; no clear D. Germline CDR1 and CDR2: SEHNR and FQNEAQ (reference sequence). V lost 2 bases to trimming and J lost 0 bases, with 11 bases between them. This CDR3 region has 15 residues.

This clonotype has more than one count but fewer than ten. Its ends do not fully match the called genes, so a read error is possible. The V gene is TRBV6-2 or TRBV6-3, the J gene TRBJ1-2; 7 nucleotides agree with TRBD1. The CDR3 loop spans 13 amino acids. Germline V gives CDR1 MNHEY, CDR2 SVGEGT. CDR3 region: CASSQGQVYVYTF. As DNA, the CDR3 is TGTGCCAGCAGTCAAGGACAGGTCTATGTCTACACCTTC.

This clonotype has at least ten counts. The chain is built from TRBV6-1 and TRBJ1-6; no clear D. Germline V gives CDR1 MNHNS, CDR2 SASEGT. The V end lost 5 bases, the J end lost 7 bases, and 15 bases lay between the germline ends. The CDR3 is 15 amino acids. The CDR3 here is CASSSQMELNSPLHF. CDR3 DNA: TGTGCCAGCAGTAGTCAAATGGAACTAAATTCACCCCTCCACTTT.

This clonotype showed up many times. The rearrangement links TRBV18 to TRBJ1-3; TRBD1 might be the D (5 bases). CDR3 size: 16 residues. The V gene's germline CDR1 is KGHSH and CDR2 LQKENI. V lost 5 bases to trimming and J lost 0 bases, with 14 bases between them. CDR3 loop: CASSTQTVNSGNTIYF. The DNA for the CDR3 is TGTGCCAGCTCAACCCAGACAGTTAACTCTGGAAACACCATATATTTT.

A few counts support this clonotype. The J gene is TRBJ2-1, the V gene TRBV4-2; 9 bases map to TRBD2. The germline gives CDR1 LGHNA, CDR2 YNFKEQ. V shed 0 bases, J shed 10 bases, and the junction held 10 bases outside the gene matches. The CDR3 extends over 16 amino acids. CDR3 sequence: CASSQDMAGGRQEQFF. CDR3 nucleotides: TGTGCCAGCAGCCAAGATATGGCGGGGGGGCGTCAGGAGCAGTTCTTC.

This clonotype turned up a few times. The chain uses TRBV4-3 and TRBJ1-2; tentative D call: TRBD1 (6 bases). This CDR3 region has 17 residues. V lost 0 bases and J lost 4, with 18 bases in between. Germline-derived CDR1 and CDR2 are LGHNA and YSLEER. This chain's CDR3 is CASSQDQGRRTFYGYTF. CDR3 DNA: TGCGCCAGCAGCCAAGATCAGGGGCGCCGGACCTTCTATGGCTACACCTTC.

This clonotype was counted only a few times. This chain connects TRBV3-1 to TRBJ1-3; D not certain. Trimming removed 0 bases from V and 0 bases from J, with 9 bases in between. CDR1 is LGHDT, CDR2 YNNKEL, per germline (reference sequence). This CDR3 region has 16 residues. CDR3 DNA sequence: TGTGCCAGCAGCCAAGATCGGTACACCTCTGGAAACACCATATATTTT. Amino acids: CASSQDRYTSGNTIYF.

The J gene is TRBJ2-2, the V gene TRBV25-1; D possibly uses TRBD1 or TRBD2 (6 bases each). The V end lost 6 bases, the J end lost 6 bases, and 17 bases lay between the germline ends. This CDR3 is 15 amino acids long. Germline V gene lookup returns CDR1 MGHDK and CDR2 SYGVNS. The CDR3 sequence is CASSPPRGRAGELFF. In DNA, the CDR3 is TGTGCCAGCAGCCCTCCTCGGGGGCGGGCCGGGGAGCTGTTTTTT.